The present TCR beta chain was sequenced within a study of CD8 T cells in Susac syndrome. Whole-study results and caveats: The CD4+ T cell repertoires of Susac syndrome were found to show no clonal expansion.

When the RNA was reverse transcribed, random hexamers were used with an input of about 0.5 to 1 ug. The method of amplification for TCR beta CDR3 was immunoSEQ multiplex PCR, covering 54 Vbeta and 13 Jbeta. TCRdb fed the immunoSEQ multiplex PCR reads into MiXCR, producing one record per CDR3 protein. The sample has roughly 250,000 distinct CDR3 sequences, around 96% seen once. TCR beta sequencing was performed on blood CD8+ and CD4+ T cells. Points on this clonotype: Antigen: not known.

This CDR3 has 14 amino acids. CDR1 is DFQATT and CDR2 is SNEGSKA in the germline V gene (reference sequence). V lost 5 bases to trimming and J lost 1 base, with 14 bases between them. Sequenced sample: CD4+ T cells from PBMCs. The receptor comes from a human donor with Susac syndrome. The chain employs TRBV20-1 and TRBJ1-1; D is uncertain. The CDR3 DNA sequence: TGCAGTGCTGGCACGACGGTGCGGAACACTGAAGCTTTCTTT. Protein: CSAGTTVRNTEAFF.